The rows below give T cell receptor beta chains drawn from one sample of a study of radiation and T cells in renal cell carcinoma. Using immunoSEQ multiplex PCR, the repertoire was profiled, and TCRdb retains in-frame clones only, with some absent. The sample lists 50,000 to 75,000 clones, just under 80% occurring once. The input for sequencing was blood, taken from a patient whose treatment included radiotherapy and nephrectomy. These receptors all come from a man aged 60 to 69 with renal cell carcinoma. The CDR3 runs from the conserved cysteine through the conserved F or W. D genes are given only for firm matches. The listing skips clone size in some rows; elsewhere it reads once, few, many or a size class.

TGCGCCAGCAGCCCTTGGACTAGCGGGAGGCCGGATTACAATGAGCAGTTCTTC,CASSPWTSGRPDYNEQFF,TRBV5-1,TRBJ2-1,NA,TRBD2
TGTGCCAGTAGTCTGACTAGCGGGATGGGTGGTGAGCAGTTCTTC,CASSLTSGMGGEQFF,TRBV19,TRBJ2-1,NA,TRBD2
TGTGCCTGGAACCGGGACAGGGAATATTCACCCCTCCACTTT,CAWNRDREYSPLHF,TRBV30,TRBJ1-6,NA,TRBD1
TGTGCCAGCAGCCCGGGGACTCTAACCTACGAGCAGTACTTC,CASSPGTLTYEQYF,TRBV7-6,TRBJ2-7,NA,NA
TGTGCCAGCAGTTCTTCCTACACAGACCTCCAAGAGACCCAGTACTTC,CASSSSYTDLQETQYF,TRBV27,TRBJ2-5,NA,NA
TGTGCCAGCAGTTTATTTTCGGGGGCTTACACTGAAGCTTTCTTT,CASSLFSGAYTEAFF,TRBV28,TRBJ1-1,few,NA
TGTGCCAGCATCCTCGCCGGACAGGGCTTCGATGGCTACACCTTC,CASILAGQGFDGYTF,TRBV5-6,TRBJ1-2,NA,TRBD1
TGTGCCAGCAGTTACTCTCTAAGGACAGATAGCTATGGCTACACCTTC,CASSYSLRTDSYGYTF,TRBV6-6,TRBJ1-2,NA,NA
TGTGCCAGCAGCAGGGAGACTAACCAAGAGACCCAGTACTTC,CASSRETNQETQYF,TRBV6-5,TRBJ2-5,once,NA
TGCGCCAGCAGCTCTCTCGGTAGCGGGAGGGGGGAGACCCAGTACTTC,CASSSLGSGRGETQYF,TRBV5-1,TRBJ2-5,NA,TRBD2
TGTGCCAGTAGTACCCTTGGACGGAGGGTGGGGGAAAAACTGTTTTTT,CASSTLGRRVGEKLFF,TRBV19,TRBJ1-4,NA,NA
TGTGCCAGCAGTCCTAGGGACCGGAACACCGGGGAGCTGTTTTTT,CASSPRDRNTGELFF,TRBV7-7,TRBJ2-2,NA,NA
TGTGCCAGCAGCCCTGGGGGCTACGAGCAGTACTTC,CASSPGGYEQYF,TRBV7-6,TRBJ2-7,NA,NA
TGCAGCGTTGAAGATCCGGGACAGGGGGCTTATGGCTACACCTTC,CSVEDPGQGAYGYTF,TRBV29-1,TRBJ1-2,few,TRBD1
TGTGCCAGCACCAAAGGGGGCGGTAACGAAGAGACCCAGTACTTC,CASTKGGGNEETQYF,TRBV7-2,TRBJ2-5,NA,TRBD1
TGTGCCAGCAGCTCCAAGGAGGGCTCCAACCAAGAGACCCAGTACTTC,CASSSKEGSNQETQYF,TRBV4-2,TRBJ2-5,NA,NA
TGTGCCAGCAGCTTTGGACAGGGCAATCAGCCCCAGCATTTT,CASSFGQGNQPQHF,TRBV7-9,TRBJ1-5,few,TRBD1
TGCGCCAGCAGCTTACTAGGGGGCCTAAGGGGTGAGCAGTTCTTC,CASSLLGGLRGEQFF,TRBV5-1,TRBJ2-1,NA,TRBD1
TGTGCCAGCAGCTTACTCCGGGACCCCTACAATGAGCAGTTCTTC,CASSLLRDPYNEQFF,TRBV7-9,TRBJ2-1,many,NA
TGTGCCTGGACCCCCGGCAGGGTAGCCACTCAGCCCCAGCATTTT,CAWTPGRVATQPQHF,TRBV30,TRBJ1-5,NA,NA
TGTGCCAGCTTTGAACCGGGACTCCGACTCTATGGCTACACCTTC,CASFEPGLRLYGYTF,TRBV19,TRBJ1-2,NA,NA
TGCGCCAGCAGTGAGCCCCTGAGACGGGGAAACACCATATATTTT,CASSEPLRRGNTIYF,TRBV10-2,TRBJ1-3,NA,NA